What follows describes a single T cell receptor (beta chain). As yet, its antigen is unknown. TCRdb keeps only in-frame clones here, not all; method: immunoSEQ multiplex PCR. The sample includes tens of thousands of clones, approximately 80% of them seen just once. The sample comes from a study of a mutant IDH1 vaccine in newly diagnosed glioma. Study summary: Treated patients showed a male proportion of around 62%, a female proportion of around 40%, and a mean age of around 40 years.

Time point described: week 35, safety follow-up. Vaccinated patients received 300 ug of mutant IDH1 20-mer peptide per dose, with topical imiquimod. Eight vaccinations were given in weeks 1, 3, 5, 7, 11, 15, 19 and 23. The study enrolled donors with new WHO grade 3 or 4 IDH1-mutant, ATRX-lost astrocytomas. The receptor comes from a man aged 30 to 39 with glioma. This specimen was PBMCs, taken from a glioma patient whose treatment included an IDH1 peptide vaccine.

In nucleotides, the CDR3 is TGTGCCAGCGGCCGTCAGGGAGGTGGCTATGGCTACACCTTC. Amino acids: CASGRQGGGYGYTF. The chain links TRBV7-9 to TRBJ1-2, with D perhaps matching TRBD1 (5 bases). The CDR3 loop spans 14 amino acids. From germline, CDR1 is SEHNR and CDR2 FQNEAQ (reference sequence). The V gene lost 8 bases and the J gene lost 4 bases, with 17 bases spanning the gap. The variable domain in full, completed from reference TRBV7-9 and TRBJ1-2, reads DTGVSQNPRHKITKRGQNVTFRCDPISEHNRLYWYRQTLGQGPEFLTYFQNEAQLEKSRLLSDRFSAERPKGSFSTLEIQRTEQGDSAMYLCASGRQGGGYGYTFGSGTRLTVV.